This T cell receptor (beta chain) is drawn from a study of beta chain features in type 1 diabetes. Study-wide results and limits: TCRB CDR3 length was moderately but significantly reduced in all four CD4+ subsets of Type 1 diabetes patients. Researchers reported that naive, central memory and Treg TCRB repertoires appeared more similar in patients than in healthy donors. The question of HLA type influencing TCRB rearrangement was one that remained unresolved here.

What was sequenced were expressed TCRB transcripts, since all of the isolated RNA had been reverse transcribed. Method: immunoSEQ multiplex PCR; TCRdb's copy keeps in-frame clones and lacks some. The sample holds more than 300,000 clones, approximately 12% seen once. CD45RO/CCR7/CD25/CD127/CD95/CD27 separated CD4+ naive, central memory, regulatory and stem cell-like memory cells by sorting. CDR3 size: 15 residues. V gave up 1 base and J gave up 2 bases, with 9 bases separating them. CDR1 MNHNS and CDR2 SASEGT come from the germline V gene. On this clone itself: The antigen is unknown.

The sequencing sample was made of naive CD4+ T cells from blood. The TCR comes from a woman in her late teens or twenties with type 1 diabetes. The chain employs TRBV6-1 and TRBJ1-5, with unresolved D. The CDR3 DNA reads TGTGCCAGCAGTGAAGGGTTGACACGCAATCAGCCCCAGCATTTT. Encoded protein: CASSEGLTRNQPQHF.